Sequencing of this TCR beta chain was carried out in a study of T cell responses to AZD1222 COVID-19 vaccine. CDR1 KGHSH and CDR2 LQKENI come from the germline V gene. The CDR3 runs 15 residues. V was shortened by 0 bases and J by 0 bases, with 6 bases between the two germline ends. Here immunoSEQ multiplex PCR was the method, and the copy in TCRdb shows in-frame clones only, minus some. Counted here are around 150,000 clones, roughly 88% occurring once; the ten biggest clones make up 1.9%. With respect to this clone: Its cognate antigen is unknown.

Study-level findings and limits: Scientists sampled the repertoires only once the peak T cell response had passed. Nearly half of spike-specific TCRs reportedly target variant regions that are unmutated in the B.1.351 and B.1.1.7 variants. Seropositive AZD1222 recipients at baseline numbered only 5 to 7. White British people made up most donors, females outnumbered males, and clonal diversity was possibly underestimated.

The sequence was collected from an adult who received the AZD1222 COVID-19 vaccine. J is TRBJ1-3 and V is TRBV18; D gene unclear. The specimen comprised peripheral blood, sampled 28 days after the second AZD1222 dose. The CDR3: CASSPPPPSGNTIYF. The CDR3 DNA follows: TGTGCCAGCTCACCACCGCCACCCTCTGGAAACACCATATATTTT.